The T cell receptor (beta chain) described here comes from a study of blood T cell repertoires in COVID-19. Libraries were prepared by immunoSEQ multiplex PCR; TCRdb keeps only in-frame clonotypes and omits some of them. The data contain around 320,000 clones, approximately 85% of them singletons. The CDR3 is 15 residues long. Trimming cost V 2 bases and J 6 bases; bases outside gene matches: 8. Germline CDR1 is LGHNA and CDR2 is YNFKEQ. The source is a human donor in a cohort sampled during active COVID-19. The sequenced material came from peripheral blood. The chain couples TRBV4-2 to TRBJ2-3, with 7 bases that match TRBD2. In nucleotides, the CDR3 is TGTGCCAGCAGCCAATATAGTACAGCGGGGGATACGCAGTATTTT. It specifies CASSQYSTAGDTQYF.